The 8 T cell receptor beta chains presented below share a single source sample, sequenced in a study of OX40 agonist ivuxolimab in advanced cancers. Produced via immunoSEQ multiplex PCR; TCRdb's table is partial and in-frame only. The table lists tens of thousands of clones, 75% to 90% of them singletons. Source: CD4+ or CD8+ T cells sorted from blood, taken in a trial of the OX40 agonist ivuxolimab. Receptors were obtained from an adult with an advanced solid tumor such as melanoma, head and neck, liver or kidney cancer.

The chain is built from TRBV7-2 and TRBJ1-3; TRBD1 might be the D (5 bases). The CDR3 totals 16 residues. Trimming cost V 2 bases and J 1 base, with 12 bases left between them. Germline V gene data show CDR1 as SGHTA and CDR2 as FQGNSA. The CDR3 sequence is CASSLFGTESGNTIYF. The CDR3 region has the DNA TGTGCCAGCAGCTTATTCGGGACGGAGTCTGGAAACACCATATATTTT.

The chain is built from TRBV7-9 and TRBJ2-5; D gene uncertain. CDR3 length: 15 amino acids. Germline V gene data show CDR1 as SEHNR and CDR2 as FQNEAQ (reference sequence). V lost 2 bases, J lost 2 bases, and 12 bases lay in between. CDR3 amino acids: CASSLLESMQETQYF. CDR3 DNA sequence: TGTGCCAGCAGCTTATTAGAGTCAATGCAAGAGACCCAGTACTTC.

The V and J genes are TRBV5-1 and TRBJ2-7; TRBD2 matches at 14 bases. CDR3 length: 17 amino acids. Germline CDR1 and CDR2: SGHRS and YFSETQ. The V and J ends lost 2 bases and 5 bases, in that order; junction bases with no gene match: 9. The CDR3 bases are TGCGCCAGCAGCTTTCTCGGGACTAGCGGGAGAAGGAACGAGCAGTACTTC. Its protein is CASSFLGTSGRRNEQYF. Full variable domain (rest looked up from reference TRBV5-1 and TRBJ2-7): KAGVTQTPRYLIKTRGQQVTLSCSPISGHRSVSWYQQTPGQGLQFLFEYFSETQRNKGNFPGRFSGRQFSNSRSEMNVSTLELGDSALYLCASSFLGTSGRRNEQYFGPGTRLTVT.

V and J are TRBV4-2 and TRBJ1-3, with 7 bases matching TRBD1. This CDR3 region has 17 residues. The ends lost 1 base at V and 0 bases at J; junction bases unmatched: 6. CDR1 and CDR2 from the germline V gene are LGHNA and YNFKEQ. CDR3 nucleotide sequence: TGTGCCAGCAGCCAAGCGACAGGGATCCTCTCTGGAAACACCATATATTTT. This codes for CASSQATGILSGNTIYF.

The V call is TRBV9, the J call TRBJ2-7, with D possibly called TRBD1 or TRBD2 (5 bases each). This CDR3 spans 15 amino acids. The V end was cut by 4 bases, the J end by 2 bases, with 16 bases between. Germline V lookup: CDR1 SGDLS, CDR2 YYNGEE. CDR3 sequence (DNA): TGTGCCAGCAGCCGGGGCCAACCTCCCACCTACGAGCAGTACTTC. Its translation: CASSRGQPPTYEQYF.

This clone was recorded once. This chain uses TRBV7-2 with TRBJ1-2; TRBD1 matches at 7 bases. J was trimmed by 3 bases and V by 1 base; bases with no gene match: 5. CDR1 SGHTA and CDR2 FQGNSA come from the germline V gene. The CDR3 sequence is 15 residues long. The chain's CDR3 is CASSLGIQGDYGYTF. As DNA, the CDR3 is TGTGCCAGCAGCTTAGGGATCCAGGGGGACTATGGCTACACCTTC.

The chain employs TRBV9 and TRBJ2-7; D call uncertain. Germline V CDR1 and CDR2: SGDLS, YYNGEE. The CDR3 totals 14 residues. V lost 0 bases and J lost 0, with 7 bases in between. In DNA form, the CDR3 reads TGTGCCAGCAGCGTAGCCAGGTTCTCCTACGAGCAGTACTTC. It specifies CASSVARFSYEQYF.

CDR3 nucleotide sequence: TGCGCCAGCAGCCAAGATTTTGGACTAGCCTACGAGCAGTACTTC. Amino acid sequence: CASSQDFGLAYEQYF. This rearrangement joins TRBV4-3 to TRBJ2-5; 7 nucleotides line up with TRBD2. The J call is in doubt because the DNA end fits TRBJ2-7 better. The CDR3 contains 15 residues. Germline loops: CDR1 LGHNA, CDR2 YSLEER.